This passage covers 27 T cell receptor beta chains from one sample sequenced in a study of cytomegalovirus exposure and HLA in healthy donors. A multiplex PCR was run with 60 Vbeta primers and 13 Jbeta primers. This table comes from immunoSEQ multiplex PCR, and its TCRdb copy is limited to in-frame clones, with some not included. The table shows about 130,000 clones, with around 78% occurring only once. Sequencing was done on a sample of PBMCs. The origin of the receptors is a man aged 35 to 55 in good health and CMV-seronegative.

The chain has TRBV6-6 and TRBJ2-7; 10 positions agree with TRBD2. Germline CDR1 reads MNHNY; CDR2 reads SVGAGI (reference sequence). J was trimmed by 2 bases and V by 0 bases; bases with no gene match: 4. The CDR3 runs to 16 residues. The CDR3 nucleotides read TGTGCCAGCAGTTACTCGAGACTAGCGGGCACCTACGAGCAGTACTTC. This codes for CASSYSRLAGTYEQYF.

The rearrangement joins TRBV4-3 to TRBJ1-1, with 7 bases lining up with TRBD1. Losses at the gene ends were 0 bases for V and 1 base for J; bases not matched to a gene: 17. This CDR3 region has 20 residues. CDR1 LGHNA and CDR2 YSLEER come from the germline V gene. This chain's CDR3 is CASSQDSPLGTARRNTEAFF. The CDR3, as DNA: TGCGCCAGCAGCCAAGACAGTCCCCTGGGGACAGCTCGGCGGAACACTGAAGCTTTCTTT.

Turning to this clone: In the same sample, other DNA sequences code for this CDR3. For the CDR3, the DNA is TGTGCCATCAGTGACGCGAAGACTAGCACAGATACGCAGTATTTT. Translation gives CAISDAKTSTDTQYF. V gene TRBV10-3 combines with J gene TRBJ2-3; D uncertain. Germline CDR1 is ENHRY and CDR2 is SYGVKD. CDR3 length: 15 amino acids. With 3 bases removed from V and 0 bases from J, the gap between germline ends came to 10 bases.

The chain links TRBV7-9 to TRBJ1-3, with 9 bases identical to TRBD1. Trimming cost V 1 base and J 1 base; bases outside gene matches: 2. This CDR3 comprises 16 residues. Germline loops: CDR1 SEHNR, CDR2 FQNEAQ (reference sequence). Here the CDR3 reads CASSLDGTGSGNTIYF. The CDR3 DNA sequence: TGTGCCAGCAGCTTAGACGGGACAGGGTCTGGAAACACCATATATTTT.

The gene calls are TRBV19 and TRBJ2-7; maybe TRBD1 (6 bases). The CDR3 covers 14 residues. Germline V CDR1 and CDR2: LNHDA, SQIVND (reference sequence). Trimming left V 3 bases short and J 5 bases short, with 14 bases between. CDR3 bases: TGTGCCAGTAGTATCCAGGGGCCGTATGACGAGCAGTACTTC. Its protein is CASSIQGPYDEQYF.

CDR3 loop: CATSRDRDEQYF. CDR3 DNA sequence: TGTGCCACCAGCAGAGATCGGGACGAGCAGTACTTC. V is TRBV15 and J is TRBJ2-7; D gene ambiguous. Between the trimmed V and J ends, which lost 0 bases and 5 bases, there was a span of 5 bases. Germline lookup yields CDR1 LNHNV and CDR2 YYDKDF (reference sequence). CDR3 length equals 12 residues.

J is TRBJ2-7 and V is TRBV27; 7 nucleotides agree with TRBD1. Trimming removed 6 bases from V and 0 bases from J; junction bases left unmatched: 8. The germline CDR1 and CDR2 sequences are MNHEY and SMNVEV (reference sequence). CDR3 size: 15 residues. The CDR3 sequence is CASSFLSGGSYEQYF. Here the CDR3 DNA reads TGTGCCAGCAGCTTCCTATCAGGGGGCTCCTACGAGCAGTACTTC.

The chain recombines TRBV7-2 with TRBJ2-7; 8 bases are shared with TRBD1. Germline CDR1 SGHTA, CDR2 FQGNSA. Unmatched junction bases numbered 7, after V lost 4 bases and J lost 2 bases. This CDR3 is 15 amino acids long. The chain's CDR3 is CASSWSGTGPYEQYF. In nucleotides, the CDR3 is TGTGCCAGCAGCTGGTCCGGGACAGGTCCCTACGAGCAGTACTTC.

The gene calls are TRBV5-1 and TRBJ1-6; D is unclear. The CDR3 is 14 residues long. CDR1 is SGHRS and CDR2 is YFSETQ in the germline V gene. Between the trimmed V and J ends, which lost 0 bases and 6 bases, there was a span of 7 bases. The CDR3 loop is CASSLEIGNSPLHF. The CDR3, as DNA: TGCGCCAGCAGCTTGGAGATCGGTAATTCACCCCTCCACTTT. The full variable domain, its missing parts supplied by reference TRBV5-1 and TRBJ1-6, is KAGVTQTPRYLIKTRGQQVTLSCSPISGHRSVSWYQQTPGQGLQFLFEYFSETQRNKGNFPGRFSGRQFSNSRSEMNVSTLELGDSALYLCASSLEIGNSPLHFGNGTRLTVT.

This chain connects TRBV5-1 to TRBJ1-2, with D maybe TRBD1 (5 bases). The CDR3 is made up of 15 amino acids. The ends were cut back, 4 bases at V and 8 bases at J, with 21 bases in the middle. Germline assignment: CDR1 SGHRS and CDR2 YFSETQ. CDR3 in DNA: TGCGCCAGCAGCCCGGTATTGGCAGGGAAAGGCGGCTACACCTTC. It is translated as CASSPVLAGKGGYTF.

The gene calls are TRBV19 and TRBJ2-3, with 8 bases identical to TRBD2. The CDR3 extends over 16 amino acids. After removal of 5 bases from V and 6 bases from J, the junction contained 13 bases not matched to a gene. Germline V gives CDR1 LNHDA, CDR2 SQIVND (reference sequence). CDR3 DNA: TGTGCCAGTAGTTCTCCCAGGCGGGGGGCCGGGGATACGCAGTATTTT. Amino acids: CASSSPRRGAGDTQYF.

The V and J genes are TRBV4-3 and TRBJ2-1, with a tentative D call TRBD1 (5 bases). The CDR3 contains 15 residues. The V gene's germline CDR1 is LGHNA and CDR2 YSLEER. Trimming shortened V by 0 bases and J by 8 bases, and 14 bases separated the two germline ends. Written as DNA, the CDR3 is TGCGCCAGCAGCCAAGATGGAACAGGTACCGATGAGCAGTTCTTC. Its protein is CASSQDGTGTDEQFF.

The V and J genes are TRBV14 and TRBJ2-7, with 11 nucleotides matching TRBD1. Germline V gene data show CDR1 as SGHDN and CDR2 as FVKESK. This CDR3 is built from 16 residues. Trimming removed 1 base from V and 7 bases from J; junction bases left unmatched: 9. The CDR3 DNA reads TGTGCCAGCAGCCAAGTATACGGACAGGGGGCGTTTGAGCAGTACTTC. This encodes CASSQVYGQGAFEQYF.

V gene TRBV11-2 combines with J gene TRBJ2-3, with 9 bases identical to TRBD1. The germline CDR1 and CDR2 sequences are SGHAT and FQNNGV. Trimming removed 0 bases from V and 2 bases from J; junction bases left unmatched: 9. The length of the CDR3 is 18 residues. CDR3 sequence: CASSLDDRGQGHTDTQYF. The CDR3 DNA reads TGTGCCAGCAGCTTAGATGACCGGGGACAGGGACACACAGATACGCAGTATTTT. Together with reference TRBV11-2 and TRBJ2-3, the CDR3 gives the full variable domain: EAGVAQSPRYKIIEKRQSVAFWCNPISGHATLYWYQQILGQGPKLLIQFQNNGVVDDSQLPKDRFSAERLKGVDSTLKIQPAKLEDSAVYLCASSLDDRGQGHTDTQYFGPGTRLTVL.

The J gene is TRBJ2-2, the V gene TRBV5-6; TRBD1 matches 10 bases. The ends lost 4 bases at V and 5 bases at J; junction bases unmatched: 11. The CDR3 is made up of 17 amino acids. Germline loops: CDR1 SGHDT, CDR2 YYEEEE. CDR3 residues: CASSQPGTGDRTGELFF. For the CDR3, the DNA is TGTGCCAGCAGCCAACCCGGGACAGGGGATCGTACCGGGGAGCTGTTTTTT.

The chain couples TRBV11-1 to TRBJ2-7; D call uncertain. The germline gives CDR1 SGHAT, CDR2 FQDESV (reference sequence). The CDR3 is 15 residues long. V shed 5 bases and J shed 1 base, with 15 bases lying between them. CDR3 DNA: TGTGCCAGCAGCCTCCCCGGGTCCGGATCCTACGAGCAGTACTTC. Encoded protein: CASSLPGSGSYEQYF.

This rearrangement joins TRBV7-2 to TRBJ2-7; TRBD1 matches at 7 bases. CDR1 is SGHTA and CDR2 is FQGNSA in the germline V gene. Trimming cost V 5 bases and J 9 bases; bases outside gene matches: 10. CDR3 length: 13 residues. Here the CDR3 reads CASSPKRGTAQYF. The CDR3 DNA reads as TGTGCCAGCAGCCCAAAGAGGGGGACAGCGCAGTACTTC.

This clone has more than one count but fewer than ten. V is TRBV6-5 and J is TRBJ2-1; 8 bases fit TRBD2. Trimming at V came to 7 bases and at J to 5 bases, leaving 4 bases not matched to a gene. The CDR3 length is 13 residues. Germline values: CDR1 MNHEY, CDR2 SVGAGI. CDR3 DNA: TGTGCCAGCAAGCGGGGGTCTAACAATGAGCAGTTCTTC. Residues: CASKRGSNNEQFF.

This chain uses TRBV4-2 with TRBJ2-3; 15 positions agree with TRBD2. The trim removed 7 bases at V and 2 bases at J, leaving 7 bases unmatched. The CDR3 runs 17 residues. In germline, CDR1 is LGHNA, CDR2 YNFKEQ. Here the CDR3 DNA reads TGTGCCAGCACCTCAGGGACTAGCGGGGGGCACACAGATACGCAGTATTTT. Protein sequence: CASTSGTSGGHTDTQYF.

This chain uses TRBV5-6 with TRBJ2-2, with 7 bases matching TRBD1. The V gene's germline CDR1 is SGHDT and CDR2 YYEEEE. The CDR3 sequence is 17 residues long. V lost 0 bases to trimming and J lost 4 bases; unmatched junction nucleotides: 9. The CDR3 DNA reads TGTGCCAGCAGCTTGGACACAGGGGCATGGGGCACCGGGGAGCTGTTTTTT. This encodes CASSLDTGAWGTGELFF.

This rearrangement joins TRBV13 to TRBJ2-7; maybe TRBD1 (5 bases). This CDR3 has 15 residues. Germline CDR1 and CDR2: PRHDT and FYEKMQ (reference sequence). Trimming removed 5 bases from V and 2 bases from J, with 16 bases in between. The CDR3 DNA follows: TGTGCCAGCAGCCGCCCCTCTGGGGCAACCTACGAGCAGTACTTC. It is translated as CASSRPSGATYEQYF.

This clone came up a few times. The chain recombines TRBV5-5 with TRBJ1-5, with D perhaps TRBD1 (6 bases). Germline CDR1 and CDR2: SGHKS and YYEKEE (reference sequence). The CDR3 length is 19 residues. Trimming left V 0 bases short and J 2 bases short, with 21 bases between. This CDR3 is CASSLGWARGYKGNQPQHF. The CDR3 DNA reads as TGTGCCAGCAGCTTGGGGTGGGCCAGGGGCTACAAGGGCAATCAGCCCCAGCATTTT.

This clone was counted a single time. V is TRBV7-2 and J is TRBJ1-1, with unresolved D. The length of the CDR3 is 12 residues. The germline V and J ends were trimmed by 2 bases and 8 bases, with 9 bases remaining between them. The germline V gene encodes CDR1 SGHTA and CDR2 FQGNSA. The DNA for the CDR3 is TGTGCCAGCAGCTTAACGAGGGCCGAAGCTTTCTTT. Translation gives CASSLTRAEAFF.

The chain carries TRBV15 and TRBJ1-6; 7 bases align to TRBD1. Germline lookup yields CDR1 LNHNV and CDR2 YYDKDF (reference sequence). V shed 9 bases and J 7 bases; nucleotides not matched to a gene: 12. The CDR3 is made up of 15 amino acids. Here the CDR3 DNA reads TGTGCCACGGGACAGCGGCAGGGAGGCAATTCACCCCTCCACTTT. It codes for CATGQRQGGNSPLHF.

The V gene is TRBV14, the J gene TRBJ2-7; D perhaps matches TRBD2 (6 bases). V was shortened by 4 bases and J by 3 bases, with 16 bases between the two germline ends. The CDR3 is made up of 15 amino acids. In germline, CDR1 is SGHDN, CDR2 FVKESK. The DNA for the CDR3 is TGTGCCAGCAGCCGCTCGTCTAAGGGACTCTACGAGCAGTACTTC. Protein product: CASSRSSKGLYEQYF.

CDR3 coding DNA: TGTGCCAGCAGCTTAGACCCCAGGTCCTACGAGCAGTACTTC. Protein sequence: CASSLDPRSYEQYF. The chain recombines TRBV11-2 with TRBJ2-7; D call uncertain. Deletions cut 0 bases from V and 1 base from J, with 7 bases between. The CDR3 is 14 residues long. The germline CDR1 and CDR2 sequences are SGHAT and FQNNGV.

The chain couples TRBV29-1 to TRBJ2-6; tentative D call: TRBD1 (5 bases). The CDR3 is 16 residues long. Germline loops: CDR1 SQVTM, CDR2 ANQGSEA. V was pared by 4 bases and J by 2 bases, with 15 bases between. This CDR3 is CSVGGIQGTGANVLTF. The CDR3 DNA follows: TGCAGCGTTGGTGGGATCCAGGGTACTGGGGCCAACGTCCTGACTTTC.